The rows below give T cell receptor beta chains drawn from one sample of a study of cytomegalovirus exposure and HLA in healthy donors. Repertoires were generated with immunoSEQ multiplex PCR, while TCRdb's copy carries only in-frame clones and drops some. The sample shows roughly 100,000 clones, 80% to 90% of them seen only once. Source material: PBMCs. The source is a man aged 45-65 years in good health and CMV-seronegative. Both conserved end residues are part of each CDR3. A D gene is named only where the DNA matches it firmly. Size is stated for part of the rows, as once, few or many counts, or as a class when the clone is expanded.

j_call d_call v_call clone_size cdr3_nt cdr3_aa
TRBJ1-6 - TRBV27 - TGTGCCAGCAGTTTAGGCAGAAGCTCCTATAATTCACCCCTCCACTTT CASSLGRSSYNSPLHF
TRBJ1-4 - TRBV6-1 - TGTGCCAGCACAACTCTCCGGGGAACTAATGAAAAACTGTTTTTT CASTTLRGTNEKLFF
TRBJ2-3 - TRBV5-4 - TGTGCCAGCAGCGCGGGACTTTCCACAGATACGCAGTATTTT CASSAGLSTDTQYF
TRBJ1-1 - TRBV7-6 once TGTGCCAGCAGCTCCACAGAGAACACTGAAGCTTTCTTT CASSSTENTEAFF
TRBJ2-3 - TRBV5-1 - TGCGCCAGCAGCTTCCTCGGAGATACGCAGTATTTT CASSFLGDTQYF
TRBJ1-1 - TRBV28 once TGTGCCAGCAGTCCCACCACAGGGACGAACACTGAAGCTTTCTTT CASSPTTGTNTEAFF
TRBJ2-7 - TRBV30 - TGTGCCTGGAGTCCTCGTAGCTACGAGCAGTACTTC CAWSPRSYEQYF
TRBJ2-7 TRBD1 TRBV10-3 once TGTGCCGTCCGCGCTTACCGGGACAGGGACCACGAGCAGTACTTC CAVRAYRDRDHEQYF
TRBJ2-3 - TRBV9 - TGTGCCAGCAGCGTAGAGAGGGGGGGCCTGTCGGATACGCAGTATTTT CASSVERGGLSDTQYF
TRBJ1-5 TRBD1 TRBV30 - TGTGCCTGGAGTCCGACAGGGGGCAATCAGCCCCAGCATTTT CAWSPTGGNQPQHF
TRBJ2-3 - TRBV12-5 few TGTGCTAGTGGTTTGATGTCAGGGGCGGCAGATACGCAGTATTTT CASGLMSGAADTQYF
TRBJ2-5 - TRBV11-2 once TGTGCCAGCAGCACAGACCGAGAGACCCAGTACTTC CASSTDRETQYF
TRBJ2-3 - TRBV10-2 - TGCGCCACACAGGGCCTGATTAGCACAGATACGCAGTATTTT CATQGLISTDTQYF
TRBJ2-3 - TRBV28 - TGTGCCAGCAGTACCCGACAATTTTCTAGCACAGATACGCAGTATTTT CASSTRQFSSTDTQYF
TRBJ1-2 TRBD1 TRBV5-5 - TGTGCCAGCAGCTTGGGTACAGGGGGCACCTATGGCTACACCTTC CASSLGTGGTYGYTF
TRBJ1-1 TRBD1 TRBV10-1 - TGCGCCAGCAGCTCACAGACAGGGCTACCGACTGAAGCTTTCTTT CASSSQTGLPTEAFF
TRBJ1-4 TRBD1 TRBV4-2 - TGTGCCAGCAGCCCCGGGGACAGGGGTTATGAAAAACTGTTTTTT CASSPGDRGYEKLFF
TRBJ1-1 - TRBV7-9 few TGTTCCAGCAGCTCTTGGACAGCAAACTCCATGAACACTGAAGCTTTCTTT CSSSSWTANSMNTEAFF
TRBJ2-3 - TRBV18 - TGTGCCAGCTCGCAACAGGGTTGGGATACGCAGTATTTT CASSQQGWDTQYF
TRBJ1-5 - TRBV27 - TGTGCCAGCAGTACAGGGTACAATCAGCCCCAGCATTTT CASSTGYNQPQHF
TRBJ1-5 TRBD1 TRBV19 - TGTGCCAGTAGTATGACAGGGTCTCAGCCCCAGCATTTT CASSMTGSQPQHF
TRBJ2-1 TRBD1 TRBV10-3 - TGTGCCATCACCCCGACAGGGGGCCGCGGGGATGAGCAGTTCTTC CAITPTGGRGDEQFF
TRBJ1-1 - TRBV2 - TGTGCCAGCAAGGTAGACAGAAACACTGAAGCTTTCTTT CASKVDRNTEAFF
TRBJ2-3 - TRBV10-1 - TGCGCCAGCAGTGAAGGTAGCCCGACCACAGATACGCAGTATTTT CASSEGSPTTDTQYF
TRBJ1-5 TRBD1 TRBV6-5 - TGTGCCAGCAGCCCCCCGGGACAGTCCCAGCATTTT CASSPPGQSQHF
TRBJ2-5 TRBD2 TRBV4-2 - TGTGCCAGCAGCCAAAAAGTAAGCGGGGGGGCCGGAATTTTGGAGACCCAGTACTTC CASSQKVSGGAGILETQYF
TRBJ2-7 TRBD1 TRBV12-5 - TGTGCTAGTAGCAGGACAGGGAGCTCCTACGAGCAGTACTTC CASSRTGSSYEQYF
TRBJ2-7 - TRBV5-1 - TGCGCCAGCAGGCACAACGCGGCCTCCGGCTACGAGCAGTACTTC CASRHNAASGYEQYF
TRBJ2-3 - TRBV27 - TGTGCCAGCAGTTTAGGGGACTTTGGGGCAGATACGCAGTATTTT CASSLGDFGADTQYF
TRBJ2-5 TRBD1 TRBV6-1 - TGTGCCAGCATCCCGGACAGGGGAGGGAGGGAGACCCAGTACTTC CASIPDRGGRETQYF
TRBJ2-2 - TRBV27 - TGTGCCAGCACCGAGAGACAGGCGCGCACCGGGGAGCTGTTTTTT CASTERQARTGELFF
TRBJ2-3 - TRBV13 - TGTGCCAGCAGCTTAGTAAGCGGCCTCACAGATACGCAGTATTTT CASSLVSGLTDTQYF
TRBJ2-3 - TRBV29-1 once TGCAGCGTTGAAGAGCGAACCGGGAACACAGATACGCAGTATTTT CSVEERTGNTDTQYF
TRBJ2-2 TRBD2 TRBV4-1 - TGCGCCAGCAGCCGGGAGGGTTATGAGGGGCAGGCCGGGGAGCTGTTTTTT CASSREGYEGQAGELFF
TRBJ1-6 TRBD1 TRBV7-8 few TGTGCCAGCAGCCCCCACCGCAGGGGGAGCTCCTATAATTCACCCCTCCACTTT CASSPHRRGSSYNSPLHF
TRBJ2-1 TRBD2 TRBV10-2 - TGCGCAATCAATCCTAGCGGGGTCTACAATGAGCAGTTCTTC CAINPSGVYNEQFF
TRBJ1-1 - TRBV12-2 - TGTGCAAGTCGCCCCTCGTCCCCGAGGAACACTGAAGCTTTCTTT CASRPSSPRNTEAFF
TRBJ2-2 - TRBV2 - TGTGCCAGCAGGGGTGTGCGGGTCAGCCCCGGGGAGCTGTTTTTT CASRGVRVSPGELFF
TRBJ1-4 TRBD1 TRBV6-5 few TGTGCCAGCAGCAACAGGGGGGGAGATGAAAAACTGTTTTTT CASSNRGGDEKLFF
TRBJ1-6 TRBD1 TRBV6-1 once TGTGCCTCAACAGGACAGGGGAATTCACCCCTCCACTTT CASTGQGNSPLHF
TRBJ1-6 - TRBV5-1 once TGCGCCAGCAGCGCCTCCACCTCCAGGACAACCCATAATTCACCCCTCCACTTT CASSASTSRTTHNSPLHF
TRBJ2-1 TRBD1 TRBV5-5 many TGTGCCAGCAGCTTGGCAGGGGGACGGCTTCTTGTGCAGTTCTTC CASSLAGGRLLVQFF
TRBJ1-1 - TRBV21-1 few TGTGCCAGCAGCAAAGCGAAGGGAACAGGGATGGTAAGAGCTTTCTTT CASSKAKGTGMVRAFF
TRBJ2-6 - TRBV30 - TGTGCCTGGGGGGCCCTTTTATCTGGGGCCAACGTCCTGACTTTC CAWGALLSGANVLTF
TRBJ2-1 - TRBV5-5 - TGTGCCAGCAGCTTATTGGACGGGGGTGCGTATATTGAGCAGTTCTTC CASSLLDGGAYIEQFF
TRBJ2-2 - TRBV10-1 - TGCGCCAGCAGTCAGGCCGGGGAGCTGTTTTTT CASSQAGELFF
TRBJ2-2 TRBD1 TRBV11-3 - TGTGCCAGCAGCCCCGGGCGCAGGGGGACCGGGGAGCTGTTTTTT CASSPGRRGTGELFF
TRBJ2-3 TRBD2 TRBV28 - TGTGCCAGCAGTTCGGGGGGGAGTACAGATACGCAGTATTTT CASSSGGSTDTQYF
TRBJ2-7 - TRBV25-1 - TGTGCCAGCAGTGACATCTCCTACGAGCAGTACTTC CASSDISYEQYF
TRBJ2-4 - TRBV4-2 - TGTGCCAGCAGCCAAGATTCCGGGAACATTCAGTACTTC CASSQDSGNIQYF
TRBJ2-1 - TRBV5-1 once TGCGCCAGCAGCTTCGATAGCACCAATGAGCAGTTCTTC CASSFDSTNEQFF
TRBJ2-3 TRBD2 TRBV7-6 - TGTGCCAGCAGCCCACGAAGCGGGGGGGTAACAGATACGCAGTATTTT CASSPRSGGVTDTQYF
TRBJ2-5 - TRBV7-9 - TGTGCCAGCAGCTCGCCCGGTCCGGGAGAGACCCAGTACTTC CASSSPGPGETQYF
TRBJ2-3 TRBD2 TRBV6-6 once TGTGCCAGCAGTCCCTGGACGGTCCCGGGGGGAGATACGCAGTATTTT CASSPWTVPGGDTQYF
TRBJ2-7 TRBD1 TRBV11-2 - TGTGCCAGCAGCATCGGACAGGGCTACGAGCAGTACTTC CASSIGQGYEQYF
TRBJ1-5 - TRBV15 - TGTGCCACCAGCAGACAAACAGGTAGCAATCAGCCCCAGCATTTT CATSRQTGSNQPQHF
TRBJ1-5 - TRBV2 few TGTGCCAGCAGACTCGACAGGCAGAATCAGCCCCAGCATTTT CASRLDRQNQPQHF
TRBJ2-7 TRBD1 TRBV7-9 - TGTGCCAGCAGCGCAAGCGACACACAGGGGGCCCACGAGCAGTACTTC CASSASDTQGAHEQYF
TRBJ2-1 - TRBV7-2 once TGTGCCAGCAGCTTAGACCGGTTTAATGAGCAGTTCTTC CASSLDRFNEQFF
TRBJ2-5 - TRBV5-6 - TGTGCCAGCAGAATCCCGACAGTACAAGAGACCCAGTACTTC CASRIPTVQETQYF